A single sample gave rise to the 21 T cell receptor beta chains below, sequenced in a study of blood T cells in healthy people across ages. A second PCR of about 7 to 12 cycles used a sample-barcoded 5' primer and a J-beta primer mix. TCRdb used MiXCR to reprocess the 5' RACE reads, holding one entry per CDR3 protein. This table holds 730,000 or so distinct CDR3 sequences, 40% to 45% found once. The sequencing sample was made of blood. Receptor source: a woman aged 55 to 70 in good health.

The CDR3 nucleotides read TGTGCCAGCAGCTTGTCCCCCCAGGGCCCCCTCCACTTT. It encodes CASSLSPQGPLHF. The chain recombines TRBV13 with TRBJ1-6; weak D call: TRBD1 (5 bases). V lost 3 bases and J 13 bases, leaving 13 bases between the germline ends. The CDR3 is 13 amino acids. Germline V gene lookup returns CDR1 PRHDT and CDR2 FYEKMQ (reference sequence).

At least ten counts were recorded for this clonotype. The chain uses TRBV7-2 and TRBJ2-1; 14 bases map to TRBD2. Per the germline V gene, CDR1 is SGHTA and CDR2 is FQGNSA. CDR3 length equals 17 residues. V gave up 5 bases and J gave up 7 bases; unmatched junction bases: 10. The DNA of the CDR3 is TGTGCCAGCAGCCCTATAGGACTAGCGGGAGGTACAAATGAGCAGTTCTTC. It codes for CASSPIGLAGGTNEQFF.

The chain links TRBV20-1 to TRBJ1-6, with D unresolved. The germline V gene has CDR1 DFQATT and CDR2 SNEGSKA (reference sequence). The CDR3 length is 14 residues. V shed 0 bases and J shed 7 bases, with 10 bases lying between them. CDR3 coding DNA: TGCAGTGCTAGAGATCTCCCCAGGAATTCACCCCTCCACTTT. Protein sequence: CSARDLPRNSPLHF.

A word on this clonotype: A much larger clone sits a single nucleotide away, making a read error possible. The chain combines TRBV28 with TRBJ2-5; D unresolved. Trimming pared 6 bases from V and 11 bases from J, leaving 16 bases between. The CDR3 totals 12 residues. Germline V gene data show CDR1 as MDHEN and CDR2 as SYDVKM. CDR3 bases: TGTGCCAGCAGCCAACCCCTAAGTGAGCAGTACTTC. Its translation is CASSQPLSEQYF.

The chain combines TRBV20-1 with TRBJ2-1; a possible D gene is TRBD2 (6 bases). Germline CDR1 is DFQATT and CDR2 is SNEGSKA (reference sequence). The CDR3 extends over 14 amino acids. Trimming removed 3 bases at V and 6 bases at J, with 15 bases between. The CDR3 is CSASSRLARNEQFF. CDR3 nucleotides: TGCAGTGCTAGTTCTAGGCTAGCGCGCAATGAGCAGTTCTTC.

Notes on this clonotype: Possible read error: a much larger clone is one base away. This chain joins TRBV10-3 and TRBJ2-1, with 10 positions matching TRBD2. This CDR3 is built from 17 residues. Germline V lookup: CDR1 ENHRY, CDR2 SYGVKD. This chain's CDR3 is CAISSGGARSSYNERFF. As DNA, the CDR3 is TGTGCCATCAGCAGCGGGGGGGCCCGTAGCTCCTACAATGAGCGGTTCTTC.

This rearrangement joins TRBV5-1 to TRBJ1-5; D not resolved. The CDR3 length is 13 residues. V lost 3 bases, J lost 5 bases, and 9 bases lay in between. Per the germline V gene, CDR1 is SGHRS and CDR2 is YFSETQ. CDR3 nucleotide sequence: TGCGCCAGCAGCTCTGACGCTGATCAGCCCCAGCATTTT. Protein: CASSSDADQPQHF.

V and J are TRBV3-1 and TRBJ1-1; perhaps TRBD1 as D (6 bases). The CDR3 is 15 amino acids. Germline V CDR1 and CDR2: LGHDT, YNNKEL (reference sequence). V gave up 1 base and J gave up 0 bases, with 9 bases separating them. The CDR3 nucleotides are TGTGCCAGCAGCCAAGCGCGGGACATGAACACTGAAGCTTTCTTT. Its protein is CASSQARDMNTEAFF.

This clonotype turned up a few times. V is TRBV20-1 and J is TRBJ1-1; 11 positions match TRBD1. Germline CDR1 DFQATT, CDR2 SNEGSKA (reference sequence). This CDR3 has 14 residues. V shed 3 bases and J 10 bases; nucleotides not matched to a gene: 10. The CDR3 region is CSARDRGLGPSAFF. In DNA, the CDR3 is TGCAGTGCTAGGGACAGGGGGCTCGGTCCGTCAGCTTTCTTT.

This clonotype was detected once. The chain uses TRBV5-4 and TRBJ2-1; tentative D call: TRBD2 (5 bases). The end of the DNA fits TRBJ2-7 better, so the J call may be wrong. The CDR3 loop spans 16 amino acids. Germline V gene lookup returns CDR1 SGHNT and CDR2 YYREEE (reference sequence). Written as DNA, the CDR3 is TGTGCCAGCAGCCCCCAGTCGGGGAGCTACGACAATGAGCAGTACTTC. Amino acid sequence: CASSPQSGSYDNEQYF.

This clonotype was seen a handful of times. V is TRBV5-1 and J is TRBJ2-7, with 8 bases that match TRBD1. The CDR3 loop spans 15 amino acids. Germline-derived CDR1 and CDR2 are SGHRS and YFSETQ. V lost 1 base and J lost 7; bases outside the gene matches: 10. The CDR3 nucleotides are TGCGCCAGCAGCTTGCAGGGGGCTTCTTTAAATGAGCAGTACTTC. It yields the protein CASSLQGASLNEQYF.

This clonotype was observed a handful of times. The DNA for the CDR3 is TGCGCCAGCAGCGTGGGGGAGAGGGGATACGAGCAGTACTTC. Translated, it gives CASSVGERGYEQYF. The rearrangement uses TRBV5-1 and TRBJ2-7; D may correspond to TRBD1 or TRBD2 (5 bases each). V lost 4 bases and J lost 4, with 15 bases in between. Germline-derived CDR1 and CDR2 are SGHRS and YFSETQ. There are 14 residues in the CDR3.

The V and J genes are TRBV20-1 and TRBJ1-2; no firm D call. Germline V lookup: CDR1 DFQATT, CDR2 SNEGSKA (reference sequence). The CDR3 length is 13 residues. V dropped 5 bases and J dropped 8 bases, with 18 bases sitting between them. CDR3 loop: CSAGLPTKRGYTF. The CDR3 DNA sequence: TGCAGTGCTGGGCTCCCAACCAAAAGGGGCTACACCTTC.

This chain connects TRBV6-5 to TRBJ1-2; possible D gene TRBD1, 5 bases. V lost 0 bases and J 3 bases, leaving 11 bases between the germline ends. The length of the CDR3 is 15 residues. Germline V gives CDR1 MNHEY, CDR2 SVGAGI. This chain's CDR3 is CASSYSGGSHYGYTF. The CDR3, as DNA: TGTGCCAGCAGTTACTCGGGGGGGTCACACTATGGCTACACCTTC.

The chain carries TRBV10-3 and TRBJ1-1; D is unclear. Germline assignment: CDR1 ENHRY and CDR2 SYGVKD. V was pared by 10 bases and J by 5 bases, with 14 bases between. The CDR3 is 12 residues long. The CDR3 loop is CATKSEGTEAFF. The CDR3 nucleotides read TGTGCCACCAAAAGCGAGGGAACTGAAGCTTTCTTT.

This clonotype was seen only a few times. The CDR3, as DNA: TGTGCCAGCAGACTAGCGGTGGGCACAGATACGCAGTATTTT. It translates to CASRLAVGTDTQYF. V and J are TRBV27 and TRBJ2-3, with 8 bases fitting TRBD2. Germline V lookup: CDR1 MNHEY, CDR2 SMNVEV (reference sequence). V lost 6 bases, J lost 1 base, and 3 bases stayed unmatched. The CDR3 has 14 residues.

This clonotype turned up a few times. This chain connects TRBV28 to TRBJ2-7; 8 nucleotides line up with TRBD1. V lost 8 bases to trimming and J lost 3 bases; unmatched junction nucleotides: 12. The CDR3 length is 15 residues. Germline lookup yields CDR1 MDHEN and CDR2 SYDVKM. The CDR3 loop reads CASGRATGEVYEQYF. The CDR3 region has the DNA TGTGCCAGCGGTCGAGCGACAGGGGAGGTCTACGAGCAGTACTTC.

The V call is TRBV3-1, the J call TRBJ1-2; D unresolved. Trimming shortened V by 0 bases and J by 2 bases, and 13 bases separated the two germline ends. The CDR3 runs to 16 residues. Germline V gives CDR1 LGHDT, CDR2 YNNKEL (reference sequence). CDR3 nucleotide sequence: TGTGCCAGCAGCCAAGACGGAGGGATCGCCAACTATGGCTACACCTTC. This codes for CASSQDGGIANYGYTF.

The chain is built from TRBV27 and TRBJ2-7; TRBD1 agrees at 10 bases. J was trimmed by 3 bases and V by 4 bases; bases with no gene match: 9. CDR3 size: 16 residues. Germline V gene sequence: CDR1 MNHEY, CDR2 SMNVEV (reference sequence). The CDR3 DNA sequence: TGTGCCAGCAGTTCCCGGACCGGGACAGGGGTCTACGAGCAGTACTTC. It translates to CASSSRTGTGVYEQYF.

V is TRBV6-2 or TRBV6-3 and J is TRBJ2-7; either TRBD1 or TRBD2 may fit D (5 bases each). The CDR3 runs 13 residues. Germline V CDR1 and CDR2: MNHEY, SVGEGT. V gave up 2 bases and J gave up 4 bases, with 9 bases separating them. CDR3 in amino acids: CASSYRDGYEQYF. Here the CDR3 DNA reads TGTGCCAGCAGTTACAGGGACGGGTACGAGCAGTACTTC.

The chain has TRBV5-5 and TRBJ2-7, with D perhaps matching TRBD2 (5 bases). This CDR3 is built from 14 residues. The V end was cut by 5 bases, the J end by 0 bases, with 12 bases between. In germline, CDR1 is SGHKS, CDR2 YYEKEE (reference sequence). CDR3 amino acids: CASREEWSSYEQYF. The DNA for the CDR3 is TGTGCCAGCAGGGAGGAGTGGAGCTCCTACGAGCAGTACTTC.